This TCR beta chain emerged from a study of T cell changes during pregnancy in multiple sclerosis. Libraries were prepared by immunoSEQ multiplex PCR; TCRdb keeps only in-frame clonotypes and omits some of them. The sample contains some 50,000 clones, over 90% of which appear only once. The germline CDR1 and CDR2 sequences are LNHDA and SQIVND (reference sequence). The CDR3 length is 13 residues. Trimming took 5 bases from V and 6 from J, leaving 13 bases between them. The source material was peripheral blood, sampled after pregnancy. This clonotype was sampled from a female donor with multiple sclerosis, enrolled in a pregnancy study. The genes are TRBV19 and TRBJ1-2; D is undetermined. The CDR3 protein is CASSWEVENGYTF. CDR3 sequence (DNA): TGTGCCAGTAGTTGGGAGGTCGAGAATGGCTACACCTTC.